One and the same sample provided the 16 T cell receptor beta chains below, sequenced in a study of Graves' ophthalmopathy and Graves' hyperthyroidism. Amplified TCR beta CDR3 regions were obtained using RNA transcripts as template. Second-round multiplex PCR came after first-round RT-PCR with HTBI primers. TCRdb passed the multiplex PCR reads through MiXCR, listing each CDR3 protein once. The repertoire consists of 350,000 to 450,000 distinct CDR3 sequences, with around a fifth occurring once and the leading ten covering around 3.1%. The sequencing input was peripheral blood. The receptor set was obtained from a woman between 18 and 30 years old with stable Graves' hyperthyroidism.

Comments on this clonotype: A much larger clone is a single base away; this may be a read error. The chain is built from TRBV12-3 or TRBV12-4 and TRBJ2-7; D gene ambiguous. CDR3 length: 13 residues. V lost 11 bases and J lost 1, with 15 bases in between. DNA of the CDR3: TGTGCCGGCGGTTTACTAATATCCTACGAGCAGTACTTC. It is translated as CAGGLLISYEQYF.

This clonotype was counted at least ten times. The V call is TRBV28, the J call TRBJ2-7, with D perhaps TRBD2 (5 bases). The germline V gene encodes CDR1 MDHEN and CDR2 SYDVKM. Trimming removed 5 bases at V and 1 base at J, with 18 bases between. The CDR3 is 16 residues long. CDR3 nucleotides: TGTGCCAGCAGTCCCCTACTAGACTCGGCATCCTACGAGCAGTACTTC. Protein product: CASSPLLDSASYEQYF.

This clonotype was found many times. The rearrangement uses TRBV9 and TRBJ1-2; D is ambiguous. The CDR3 length is 12 residues. CDR1 SGDLS and CDR2 YYNGEE come from the germline V gene. V lost 0 bases and J lost 3, with 3 bases in between. CDR3 DNA: TGTGCCAGCAGCGTAGGGCACTATGGCTACACCTTC. Its protein is CASSVGHYGYTF.

Ten or more counts support this clonotype. At one of its ends the junction is not consistent with the germline gene, which may arise from a read error. The CDR3 sequence: CATSDSWKSEAFF. The CDR3 bases are TGTGCCACCAGCGATTCGTGGAAGAGTGAAGCTTTCTTT. This chain joins TRBV24-1 and TRBJ1-1; D ambiguous. Germline loops: CDR1 KGHDR, CDR2 SFDVKD. The CDR3 covers 13 residues.

Ten or more counts support this clonotype. The rearrangement uses TRBV7-2 and TRBJ2-6; the D gene is possibly TRBD2 (5 bases). CDR3 size: 15 residues. CDR1 SGHTA and CDR2 FQGNSA come from the germline V gene. V was shortened by 1 base and J by 3 bases, with 7 bases between the two germline ends. CDR3 DNA: TGTGCCAGCAGCTTAGTACTAGGTGGGGCCAACGTCCTGACTTTC. It is translated as CASSLVLGGANVLTF.

This clonotype showed up many times. This rearrangement joins TRBV6-1 to TRBJ2-4; D gene uncertain. CDR1 is MNHNS, CDR2 SASEGT, per germline. The CDR3 loop spans 16 amino acids. V was clipped by 4 bases and J by 0 bases, with 13 bases between them. CDR3 sequence reads: CASSARTPLAKNIQYF. The DNA of the CDR3 is TGTGCCAGCAGTGCAAGAACACCGCTAGCCAAAAACATTCAGTACTTC.

At least ten counts were recorded for this clonotype. The J gene is TRBJ2-7, the V gene TRBV19; no firm D call. The CDR3 runs to 12 residues. The V gene lost 10 bases and the J gene lost 0 bases, with 10 bases spanning the gap. Looked up from germline, CDR1 is LNHDA and CDR2 is SQIVND (reference sequence). Here the CDR3 reads CATADTSYEQYF. The CDR3 DNA reads as TGTGCCACCGCCGACACCTCCTACGAGCAGTACTTC.

This clonotype was detected ten times or more. The chain employs TRBV20-1 and TRBJ1-1, with 8 bases lining up with TRBD1. CDR1 is DFQATT, CDR2 SNEGSKA, per germline (reference sequence). The CDR3 loop spans 15 amino acids. V lost 5 bases to trimming and J lost 1 base; unmatched junction nucleotides: 9. The CDR3 region is CSAPTRQGKNTEAFF. The CDR3 coding sequence is TGCAGTGCTCCAACAAGACAGGGGAAGAACACTGAAGCTTTCTTT.

V and J are TRBV28 and TRBJ1-1, with no clear D. This CDR3 has 10 residues. The V gene's germline CDR1 is MDHEN and CDR2 SYDVKM. V lost 8 bases and J lost 5, with 6 bases in between. The CDR3 nucleotides read TGTGCCAGCGTTCGTACTGAAGCTTTCTTT. Translating gives CASVRTEAFF. Full variable domain (outside the CDR3, taken from reference TRBV28 and TRBJ1-1): DVKVTQSSRYLVKRTGEKVFLECVQDMDHENMFWYRQDPGLGLRLIYFSYDVKMKEKGDIPEGYSVSREKKERFSLILESASTNQTSMYLCASVRTEAFFGQGTRLTVV.

In this sample, this clonotype turned up many times. The chain links TRBV7-2 to TRBJ2-7; D uncertain. The V end was cut by 1 base, the J end by 0 bases, with 10 bases between. This CDR3 has 15 residues. Germline V CDR1 and CDR2: SGHTA, FQGNSA. CDR3 nucleotides: TGTGCCAGCAGCTTAGTGTTGGAGCGCTCCTACGAGCAGTACTTC. Translating gives CASSLVLERSYEQYF.

This clonotype was recorded at least ten times. The genes are TRBV7-2 and TRBJ2-7; 12 bases are shared with TRBD2. The V gene end was trimmed by 5 bases and the J gene end by 4 bases; junction bases not matched to a gene: 3. The CDR3 extends over 14 amino acids. Germline CDR1 SGHTA, CDR2 FQGNSA. CDR3 loop: CASSATSGSYEQYF. Written as DNA, the CDR3 is TGTGCCAGCAGCGCGACTAGCGGGAGTTACGAGCAGTACTTC.

This clonotype was found many times. The chain joins TRBV6-2 or TRBV6-3 to TRBJ2-7; D is undetermined. Trimming pared 5 bases from V and 0 bases from J, leaving 20 bases between. The CDR3 loop spans 17 amino acids. Per germline, CDR1 MNHEY and CDR2 SVGEGT. The CDR3 nucleotides read TGTGCCAGCAGTAGATATAAACGACGGACCCTCTCCTACGAGCAGTACTTC. This codes for CASSRYKRRTLSYEQYF.

This clonotype was counted at least ten times. This chain joins TRBV7-9 and TRBJ1-2; D call uncertain. V was cut by 4 bases and J by 3 bases, with 15 bases left in between. The germline CDR1 and CDR2 sequences are SEHNR and FQNEAQ (reference sequence). There are 15 residues in the CDR3. CDR3 bases: TGTGCCAGCAGCTACGGCACAAGGCTTGACTATGGCTACACCTTC. Its protein is CASSYGTRLDYGYTF.

There are many counts of this clonotype. V gene TRBV2 combines with J gene TRBJ1-2; D is ambiguous. The V end was cut by 2 bases, the J end by 7 bases, with 8 bases between. There are 12 residues in the CDR3. CDR1 and CDR2 from the germline V gene are SNHLY and FYNNEI. The CDR3 spells CASSEMVGGYTF. CDR3 sequence (DNA): TGTGCCAGCAGTGAAATGGTTGGTGGCTACACCTTC.

This clonotype came up many times. The J gene is TRBJ2-7, the V gene TRBV6-5; no reliable D call. Germline V gene lookup returns CDR1 MNHEY and CDR2 SVGAGI. There are 14 residues in the CDR3. Trimming removed 2 bases from V and 0 bases from J, with 8 bases in between. The CDR3 is CASSYGAASYEQYF. The CDR3, as DNA: TGTGCCAGCAGTTACGGCGCCGCCTCCTACGAGCAGTACTTC.

J is TRBJ2-6 and V is TRBV6-1; TRBD1 is a possible D gene (6 bases). The CDR3 spans 16 residues. Germline CDR1 MNHNS, CDR2 SASEGT. V was trimmed by 2 bases and J by 0 bases, leaving 8 bases between them. CDR3 sequence: CASSETTGSGANVLTF. The CDR3 region has the DNA TGTGCCAGCAGTGAAACGACAGGCTCTGGGGCCAACGTCCTGACTTTC.